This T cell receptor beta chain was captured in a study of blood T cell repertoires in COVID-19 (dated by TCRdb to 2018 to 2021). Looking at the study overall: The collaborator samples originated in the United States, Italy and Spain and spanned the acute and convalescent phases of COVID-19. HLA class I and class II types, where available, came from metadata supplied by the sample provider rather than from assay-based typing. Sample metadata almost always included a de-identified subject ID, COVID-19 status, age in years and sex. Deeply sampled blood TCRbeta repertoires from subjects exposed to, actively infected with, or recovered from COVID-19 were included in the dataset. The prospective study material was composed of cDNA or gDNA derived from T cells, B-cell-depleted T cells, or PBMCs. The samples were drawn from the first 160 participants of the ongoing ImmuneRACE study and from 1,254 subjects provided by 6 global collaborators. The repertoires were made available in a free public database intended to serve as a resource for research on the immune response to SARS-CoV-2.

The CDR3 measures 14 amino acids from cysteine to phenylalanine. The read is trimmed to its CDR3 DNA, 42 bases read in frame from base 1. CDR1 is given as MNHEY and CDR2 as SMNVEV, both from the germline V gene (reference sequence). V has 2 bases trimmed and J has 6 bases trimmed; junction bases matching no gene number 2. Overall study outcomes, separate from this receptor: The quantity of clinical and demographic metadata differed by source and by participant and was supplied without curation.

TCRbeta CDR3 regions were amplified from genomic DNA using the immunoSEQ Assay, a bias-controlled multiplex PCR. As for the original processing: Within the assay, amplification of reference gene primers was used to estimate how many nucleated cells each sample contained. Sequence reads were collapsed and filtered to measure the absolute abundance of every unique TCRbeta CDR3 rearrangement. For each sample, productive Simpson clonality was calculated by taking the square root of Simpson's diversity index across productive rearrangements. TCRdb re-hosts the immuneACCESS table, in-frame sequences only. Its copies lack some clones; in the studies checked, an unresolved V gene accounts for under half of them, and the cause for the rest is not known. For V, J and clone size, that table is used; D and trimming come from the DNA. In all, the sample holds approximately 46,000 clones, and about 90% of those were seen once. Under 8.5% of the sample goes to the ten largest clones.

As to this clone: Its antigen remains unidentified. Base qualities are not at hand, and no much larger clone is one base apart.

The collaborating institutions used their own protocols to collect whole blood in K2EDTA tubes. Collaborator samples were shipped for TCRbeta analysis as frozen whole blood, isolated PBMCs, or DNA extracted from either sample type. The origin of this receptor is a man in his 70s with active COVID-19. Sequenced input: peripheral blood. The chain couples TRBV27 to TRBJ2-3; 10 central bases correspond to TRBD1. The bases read TGTGCCAGCAGTTTAGGGACAGGGGCGGATACGCAGTATTTT. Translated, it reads CASSLGTGADTQYF.